The 4 T cell receptor beta chains below were found in one sample sequenced in a study of early T cells in non-severe SARS-CoV-2 infection. TCRdb re-derived calls from the 5' RACE reads in MiXCR, one entry per CDR3 protein. The sample holds roughly 35,000 distinct CDR3 sequences; 3.9% are singletons and the top ten take approximately 9.1%. The specimen sequenced was whole blood. These receptors were obtained from an adult who was a healthcare worker with PCR-confirmed SARS-CoV-2 infection or an uninfected control (not recorded which).

This clonotype was found many times. The J gene is TRBJ2-7, the V gene TRBV5-1; D unresolved. Trimming took off 2 bases at V and 7 bases at J, with 19 bases between the two ends. This CDR3 comprises 15 residues. Germline CDR1 SGHRS, CDR2 YFSETQ. The CDR3 sequence: CASSLRTQDMGEQYF. In nucleotides, the CDR3 is TGCGCCAGCAGCTTACGGACGCAAGACATGGGGGAGCAGTACTTC. The entire variable domain, with the rest obtained from reference TRBV5-1 and TRBJ2-7, is as follows: KAGVTQTPRYLIKTRGQQVTLSCSPISGHRSVSWYQQTPGQGLQFLFEYFSETQRNKGNFPGRFSGRQFSNSRSEMNVSTLELGDSALYLCASSLRTQDMGEQYFGPGTRLTVT.

This clonotype occurred many times. V and J are TRBV5-4 and TRBJ2-1; D is possibly TRBD2 (6 bases). The V gene's germline CDR1 is SGHNT and CDR2 YYREEE (reference sequence). Deletions cut 1 base from V and 4 bases from J, with 21 bases between. The CDR3 is 18 amino acids. The CDR3 nucleotides read TGTGCCAGCAGCTTGTTAATCGCGGGGTTGGTCGGGTACAATGAGCAGTTCTTC. Encoded protein: CASSLLIAGLVGYNEQFF.

This clonotype showed up many times. The chain joins TRBV12-3 or TRBV12-4 to TRBJ2-6; D not certain. Trimming removed 6 bases from V and 0 bases from J, with 9 bases in between. The CDR3 runs to 15 residues. CDR3 DNA sequence: TGTGCCAGCAGCCCCCGGGCCTCTGGGGCCAACGTCCTGACTTTC. Its protein is CASSPRASGANVLTF.

V gene TRBV7-9 combines with J gene TRBJ2-1; 9 positions match TRBD2. The CDR3 is 15 residues long. The germline gives CDR1 SEHNR, CDR2 FQNEAQ (reference sequence). The V and J ends lost 1 base and 7 bases, in that order; junction bases with no gene match: 5. The CDR3 sequence: CASSLVVAGDNEQFF. DNA of the CDR3: TGTGCCAGCAGCTTAGTGGTAGCGGGAGATAATGAGCAGTTCTTC. The variable domain in full, with the rest retrieved from reference TRBV7-9 and TRBJ2-1, is DTGVSQNPRHKITKRGQNVTFRCDPISEHNRLYWYRQTLGQGPEFLTYFQNEAQLEKSRLLSDRFSAERPKGSFSTLEIQRTEQGDSAMYLCASSLVVAGDNEQFFGPGTRLTVL.